The 2 T cell receptor beta chains below come from one sample, sequenced in a study of regulatory T cells in long-lasting Graves disease. Described time point: newly diagnosed GD, antithyroid drugs for less than 3 months. With RNA extracted from PBMCs as input, the TCR library was made. To make TCR beta libraries, researchers used iRepertoire HTBI primers and Arm-PCR of CDR3 regions. TCRdb re-called the multiplex PCR reads with MiXCR, one entry per CDR3 protein. Among a few hundred thousand distinct CDR3 sequences listed, around 20% were seen once. Sequenced here: peripheral blood mononuclear cells (PBMCs), sampled at new diagnosis, from a patient treated with antithyroid drugs. The receptors originated from a female donor with Graves disease.

This clonotype was detected only a few times. This chain uses TRBV27 with TRBJ1-3; D gene ambiguous. Trimming stripped 3 bases from V and 2 bases from J, with 5 bases between. Germline V CDR1 and CDR2: MNHEY, SMNVEV (reference sequence). This CDR3 contains 13 residues. CDR3 sequence (DNA): TGTGCCAGCAGTTTGGCACCTGGAAACACCATATATTTT. Its translation is CASSLAPGNTIYF.

This clonotype was recorded many times. V gene TRBV7-2 combines with J gene TRBJ2-3, with 10 bases that match TRBD1. The germline V gene encodes CDR1 SGHTA and CDR2 FQGNSA. This CDR3 comprises 16 residues. J gave up 4 bases and V 1 base, and 5 bases lay outside the gene matches. The CDR3 region is CASSLVGTGVADTQYF. The CDR3 bases are TGTGCCAGCAGCTTAGTTGGGACAGGGGTAGCAGATACGCAGTATTTT.